The 9 T cell receptor beta chains below were found in one sample sequenced in a study of beta chain features in type 1 diabetes. The authors reverse transcribed all of the isolated RNA, so sequencing captured expressed TCRB transcripts. Repertoires were generated with immunoSEQ multiplex PCR, while TCRdb's copy carries only in-frame clones and drops some. The table lists some 270,000 clones, 14% of them singletons. The sequenced sample consisted of naive CD4+ T cells from blood. The source is a woman aged 35 to 49 in good health.

This clone was picked up a small number of times. The chain joins TRBV19 to TRBJ2-7, with D possibly being TRBD2 (5 bases). Trimming cost V 3 bases and J 2 bases, with 23 bases left between them. CDR3 length equals 18 residues. Germline loops: CDR1 LNHDA, CDR2 SQIVND (reference sequence). The CDR3 nucleotides are TGTGCCAGTAGTATCTGGCCGGCACTTAAGGACTCAGCCTACGAGCAGTACTTC. Translating gives CASSIWPALKDSAYEQYF.

The rearrangement links TRBV21-1 to TRBJ2-3; the table calls TRBD2, which could not be checked here. TRBV21-1 is flagged as a pseudogene. There are 18 residues in the CDR3. CDR3 sequence reads: CASSKARGLQNCPDTQYF. CDR3 DNA sequence: TGTGCCAGCAGCAAAGCTAGGGGACTCCAAAACTGTCCAGATACGCAGTATTTT.

The chain uses TRBV4-3 and TRBJ2-5; 9 bases map to TRBD2. The CDR3 consists of 18 residues. Per the germline V gene, CDR1 is LGHNA and CDR2 is YSLEER. V dropped 1 base and J dropped 2; count of bases not matched to a gene: 11. The CDR3 region is CASSQVGLAGGRQETQYF. The CDR3 nucleotides read TGCGCCAGCAGCCAAGTTGGGTTGGCGGGGGGGCGGCAAGAGACCCAGTACTTC.

The rearrangement uses TRBV11-2 and TRBJ2-4, with unresolved D. Germline V CDR1 and CDR2: SGHAT, FQNNGV. This CDR3 is built from 15 residues. Between the trimmed V and J ends, which lost 1 base and 0 bases, there was a span of 7 bases. The CDR3 here is CASSLAAVAKNIQYF. CDR3 sequence (DNA): TGTGCCAGCAGCTTAGCCGCGGTAGCCAAAAACATTCAGTACTTC. The complete variable domain, with remaining parts taken from reference TRBV11-2 and TRBJ2-4, reads EAGVAQSPRYKIIEKRQSVAFWCNPISGHATLYWYQQILGQGPKLLIQFQNNGVVDDSQLPKDRFSAERLKGVDSTLKIQPAKLEDSAVYLCASSLAAVAKNIQYFGAGTRLSVL.

V gene TRBV2 combines with J gene TRBJ2-5; 8 nucleotides agree with TRBD2. CDR3 length equals 17 residues. Germline V gives CDR1 SNHLY, CDR2 FYNNEI. V shed 7 bases and J 5 bases; nucleotides not matched to a gene: 18. The DNA of the CDR3 is TGTGCCAGCAACCCTGAAGGCAGTCGGGGGGGCCATGAGACCCAGTACTTC. This encodes CASNPEGSRGGHETQYF.

This clone has more than one count but fewer than ten. The chain uses TRBV18 and TRBJ1-2; D not resolved. The V end lost 4 bases, the J end lost 8 bases, and 8 bases lay between the germline ends. The germline V gene has CDR1 KGHSH and CDR2 LQKENI. This CDR3 is 11 amino acids long. The DNA for the CDR3 is TGTGCCAGCTCACTAGCCGAGGGCTACACCTTC. Its translation is CASSLAEGYTF.

This clone was recorded at least ten times. The V gene is TRBV10-3, the J gene TRBJ2-5; D is possibly TRBD2 (5 bases). Germline CDR1 reads ENHRY; CDR2 reads SYGVKD. With 0 bases removed from V and 2 bases from J, the gap between germline ends came to 7 bases. The CDR3 is 14 amino acids. Here the CDR3 DNA reads TGTGCCATCAGTGAGTCGACGGGACAAGAGACCCAGTACTTC. It is translated as CAISESTGQETQYF.

This clone was detected only a few times. CDR3 nucleotides: TGTGCCAGCAGTGAACGGAACCGGGTCCAAGGTACCAAAAACATTCAGTACTTC. This sequence encodes CASSERNRVQGTKNIQYF. J is TRBJ2-4 and V is TRBV2; no definite D call. The CDR3 spans 18 residues. V lost 2 bases, J lost 2 bases, and 19 bases lay in between. Per germline, CDR1 SNHLY and CDR2 FYNNEI.

This clone turned up a few times. The V call is TRBV4-2, the J call TRBJ2-3; 9 bases agree with TRBD2. V lost 0 bases, J lost 0 bases, and 4 bases stayed unmatched. The CDR3 totals 17 residues. Germline values: CDR1 LGHNA, CDR2 YNFKEQ. CDR3 DNA: TGTGCCAGCAGCCAAGATATCCTAGCGGGAAGCACAGATACGCAGTATTTT. It yields the protein CASSQDILAGSTDTQYF.